Each of the 18 T cell receptor beta chains below was sequenced from the same sample in a study of shared clonotypes between healthy human individuals. Sequencing used immunoSEQ multiplex PCR; TCRdb keeps in-frame clones, though not all of them. Of around 1,000,000 clones in the sample, around 77% were seen once. What was sequenced was memory CD4+ T cells from PBMCs. Regarding subset: CD45RA-negative fraction. These receptors originate from a man aged 18 to 35 in good health. Some clones in this sample may be carry-over from other donors' samples.

This clone was seen more than once but under ten times. This chain links TRBV10-3 with TRBJ2-1, with D possibly matching TRBD2 (6 bases). From germline, CDR1 is ENHRY and CDR2 SYGVKD. V lost 10 bases, J lost 6 bases, and 22 bases lay in between. CDR3 length equals 15 residues. The CDR3 loop is CATQLKTGVINEQFF. CDR3 DNA: TGTGCCACTCAATTAAAAACGGGAGTAATCAATGAGCAGTTCTTC.

This clone occurred many times. The V and J genes are TRBV28 and TRBJ1-1, with D possibly TRBD1 on 5 matching bases. The germline V gene has CDR1 MDHEN and CDR2 SYDVKM. V was pared by 3 bases and J by 0 bases, with 14 bases between. This CDR3 has 16 amino acids. The CDR3 DNA reads TGTGCCAGCAGTTTCCACCGGGAGGGGATGAACACTGAAGCTTTCTTT. It codes for CASSFHREGMNTEAFF.

This sequence joins TRBV5-1 and TRBJ2-2; either TRBD1 or TRBD2 may fit D (5 bases each). The V gene lost 4 bases and the J gene lost 2 bases, with 15 bases spanning the gap. The CDR3 consists of 16 residues. Germline V gene lookup returns CDR1 SGHRS and CDR2 YFSETQ. The CDR3, as DNA: TGCGCCAGCAGCCACCATGAGGGGATTAACACCGGGGAGCTGTTTTTT. This translates into CASSHHEGINTGELFF.

V and J are TRBV18 and TRBJ2-2; 9 nucleotides agree with TRBD2. Germline CDR1 is KGHSH and CDR2 is LQKENI. Germline trimming cut 4 bases from V and 2 bases from J; bases unmatched to any gene: 5. The CDR3 length is 16 residues. The CDR3, as DNA: TGTGCCAGCTCACAGACTAGCGGCCTAAACACCGGGGAGCTGTTTTTT. It yields the protein CASSQTSGLNTGELFF.

The rearrangement joins TRBV28 to TRBJ1-2; tentative D call: TRBD1 (5 bases). This CDR3 spans 13 amino acids. Germline-derived CDR1 and CDR2 are MDHEN and SYDVKM. Trimming shortened V by 1 base and J by 7 bases, and 10 bases separated the two germline ends. For the CDR3, the DNA is TGTGCCAGCAGTTTATTGGGGACCGTTGGCTACACCTTC. Protein: CASSLLGTVGYTF.

This clone was picked up one time. The CDR3 DNA reads as TGCAGCGTTGTTCCCGGGACAGGGCGGATGAACACTGAAGCTTTCTTT. Translated: CSVVPGTGRMNTEAFF. The chain combines TRBV29-1 with TRBJ1-1, with TRBD1 identical over 9 bases. V dropped 4 bases and J dropped 0; count of bases not matched to a gene: 9. Germline values: CDR1 SQVTM, CDR2 ANQGSEA. There are 16 residues in the CDR3.

Of note for this clone: The same CDR3 is also encoded by other DNA sequences in this sample. This chain uses TRBV5-1 with TRBJ2-3; TRBD2 matches at 7 bases. This CDR3 spans 14 amino acids. V lost 0 bases, J lost 3 bases, and 1 base stayed unmatched. CDR1 and CDR2 (germline): SGHRS, YFSETQ. CDR3 in amino acids: CASSLVSGTDTQYF. The CDR3 nucleotides read TGCGCCAGCAGCTTGGTTAGCGGGACAGATACGCAGTATTTT.

Turning to this clone: The junction and the germline gene differ at one end; a read error may be behind it. The chain uses TRBV11-3 and TRBJ1-1; TRBD1 agrees at 7 bases. Germline V gene data show CDR1 as SGHNT and CDR2 as YENEEA. This CDR3 is 12 amino acids long. Written as DNA, the CDR3 is TGTGCCAGCAGCCCAGGGACAGCTGAGGCTTTCTTT. Its protein is CASSPGTAEAFF.

This sequence joins TRBV7-3 and TRBJ2-1, with no clear D. There are 16 residues in the CDR3. Trimming took off 6 bases at V and 0 bases at J, with 15 bases between the two ends. Germline V gives CDR1 SGHTA, CDR2 FQGTGA. The CDR3 DNA sequence: TGTGCCAGCAGTCCGACCATCCGAAGCTCCTACAATGAGCAGTTCTTC. This codes for CASSPTIRSSYNEQFF.

The rearrangement uses TRBV2 and TRBJ2-7; weak D call: TRBD1 (5 bases). Trimming cost V 0 bases and J 9 bases, with 6 bases left between them. Germline lookup yields CDR1 SNHLY and CDR2 FYNNEI. The CDR3 is made up of 11 amino acids. The CDR3 nucleotides read TGTGCCAGCAGTGAAGCCACAGGGCAGTACTTC. It codes for CASSEATGQYF.

The rearrangement uses TRBV2 and TRBJ2-1; D gene uncertain. Germline V CDR1 and CDR2: SNHLY, FYNNEI. This CDR3 is built from 11 residues. V was pared by 6 bases and J by 5 bases, with 5 bases between. In nucleotides, the CDR3 is TGTGCCAGCAGCGGAGACAATGAGCAGTTCTTC. This sequence encodes CASSGDNEQFF. Together with reference TRBV2 and TRBJ2-1, the CDR3 gives the full variable domain: EPEVTQTPSHQVTQMGQEVILRCVPISNHLYFYWYRQILGQKVEFLVSFYNNEISEKSEIFDDQFSVERPDGSNFTLKIRSTKLEDSAMYFCASSGDNEQFFGPGTRLTVL.

This CDR3 is CAWSVRSSGELFF. CDR3 in DNA: TGTGCCTGGAGTGTAAGATCATCCGGGGAGCTGTTTTTT. The chain joins TRBV30 to TRBJ2-2; no clear D gene. V lost 0 bases and J lost 6, with 8 bases in between. Germline values: CDR1 GTSNPN, CDR2 SVGIG (reference sequence). The CDR3 has 13 residues.

The V and J genes are TRBV28 and TRBJ2-1; 9 bases align to TRBD2. The CDR3 has 15 residues. Germline-derived CDR1 and CDR2 are MDHEN and SYDVKM. The J segment lost 9 bases and the V segment lost 5 bases, leaving 11 bases of the junction unmatched. Here the CDR3 reads CASSLGGRAVGEQFF. CDR3 nucleotide sequence: TGTGCCAGCAGTCTCGGCGGGAGGGCCGTCGGTGAGCAGTTCTTC.

The gene calls are TRBV7-8 and TRBJ1-2; no reliable D call. Trimming cost V 5 bases and J 4 bases, with 20 bases left between them. Germline V gene sequence: CDR1 SGHVS, CDR2 FQNEAQ. There are 16 residues in the CDR3. The CDR3 loop is CASSHRTSPEGYGYTF. The DNA for the CDR3 is TGTGCCAGCAGCCACCGGACCTCACCCGAGGGCTATGGCTACACCTTC.

This chain uses TRBV5-5 with TRBJ2-1; unclear D gene. Germline CDR1 reads SGHKS; CDR2 reads YYEKEE (reference sequence). The CDR3 spans 12 residues. Trimming pared 2 bases from V and 5 bases from J, leaving 5 bases between. The DNA of the CDR3 is TGTGCCAGCAGCTTTCGGGACAATGAGCAGTTCTTC. Its translation is CASSFRDNEQFF.

The chain combines TRBV11-1 with TRBJ2-7; TRBD1 matches at 11 bases. Germline CDR1 SGHAT, CDR2 FQDESV (reference sequence). J was trimmed by 6 bases and V by 5 bases; bases with no gene match: 6. The CDR3 is 14 residues long. This CDR3 reads CASSHRDRGTEQYF. CDR3 DNA: TGTGCCAGCAGCCACCGGGACAGGGGGACCGAGCAGTACTTC.

The chain links TRBV25-1 to TRBJ1-3; no definite D call. V was trimmed by 6 bases and J by 3 bases, leaving 9 bases between them. Germline loops: CDR1 MGHDK, CDR2 SYGVNS. The CDR3 totals 13 residues. The CDR3 loop is CASSHTGGNTIYF. The CDR3 DNA sequence: TGTGCCAGCAGCCATACCGGTGGAAACACCATATATTTT. Full variable domain (rest looked up from reference TRBV25-1 and TRBJ1-3): EADIYQTPRYLVIGTGKKITLECSQTMGHDKMYWYQQDPGMELHLIHYSYGVNSTEKGDLSSESTVSRIRTEHFPLTLESARPSHTSQYLCASSHTGGNTIYFGEGSWLTVV.

The J gene is TRBJ2-7, the V gene TRBV15; 7 bases fit TRBD2. Losses at the gene ends were 5 bases for V and 6 bases for J; bases not matched to a gene: 13. The germline V gene has CDR1 LNHNV and CDR2 YYDKDF (reference sequence). The CDR3 spans 15 residues. CDR3 coding DNA: TGTGCCACCAGCGGCCGCGGGAGTCCGTCTAGCGAGCAGTACTTC. Its protein is CATSGRGSPSSEQYF.